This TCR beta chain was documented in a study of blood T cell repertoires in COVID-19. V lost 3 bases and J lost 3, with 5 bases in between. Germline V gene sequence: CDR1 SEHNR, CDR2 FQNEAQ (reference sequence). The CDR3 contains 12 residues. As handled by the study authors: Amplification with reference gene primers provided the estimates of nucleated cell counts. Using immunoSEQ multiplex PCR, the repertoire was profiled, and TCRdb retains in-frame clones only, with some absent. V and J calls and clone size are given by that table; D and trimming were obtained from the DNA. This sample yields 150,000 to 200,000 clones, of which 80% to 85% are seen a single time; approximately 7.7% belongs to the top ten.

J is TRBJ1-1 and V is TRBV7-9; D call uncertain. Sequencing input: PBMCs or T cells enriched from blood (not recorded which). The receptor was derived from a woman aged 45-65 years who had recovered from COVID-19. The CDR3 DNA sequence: TGTGCCAGCAGCTTTTCGGACACTGAAGCTTTCTTT. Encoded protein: CASSFSDTEAFF.